Listed here are 18 T cell receptor beta chains from one sample, sequenced in a study of shared clonotypes between healthy human individuals. Data came from immunoSEQ multiplex PCR; TCRdb stores just in-frame clones and leaves some out. Found here are about 2 million clones, approximately 95% of them singletons; the top ten hold approximately 1.2%. Positively selected for CCR7, the CD45RO-negative cells used as naive CD8 cells excluded terminally differentiated effector memory CD45RA+ cells. The sequenced material came from naive CD8+ T cells sorted from blood. The receptors come from a man aged 18 to 35 in good health.

The gene calls are TRBV2 and TRBJ2-2; D is ambiguous. V lost 3 bases, J lost 10 bases, and 12 bases lay in between. The length of the CDR3 is 13 residues. The germline V gene has CDR1 SNHLY and CDR2 FYNNEI. This CDR3 is CASSDSLTVELFF. As DNA, the CDR3 is TGTGCCAGCAGTGACAGTCTGACGGTGGAGCTGTTTTTT.

The V call is TRBV4-3, the J call TRBJ2-1; the D gene is possibly TRBD2 (5 bases). This CDR3 region has 15 residues. V lost 2 bases and J lost 8, with 16 bases in between. Germline assignment: CDR1 LGHNA and CDR2 YSLEER. The CDR3 sequence is CASSQTSDFADEQFF. The CDR3 coding sequence is TGCGCCAGCAGCCAAACATCGGACTTTGCGGATGAGCAGTTCTTC.

This clone came up a few times. The sample carries other DNA sequences with the same CDR3. The rearrangement joins TRBV27 to TRBJ2-3, with D uncertain. The germline CDR1 and CDR2 sequences are MNHEY and SMNVEV (reference sequence). The CDR3 is made up of 13 amino acids. The V end lost 0 bases, the J end lost 0 bases, and 1 base lay between the germline ends. The CDR3 spells CASSLSSTDTQYF. The CDR3 DNA follows: TGTGCCAGCAGTTTATCTAGCACAGATACGCAGTATTTT.

This sequence joins TRBV27 and TRBJ2-7, with D possibly TRBD2 on 7 matching bases. With 3 bases removed from V and 5 bases from J, the gap between germline ends came to 17 bases. CDR1 and CDR2 from the germline V gene are MNHEY and SMNVEV (reference sequence). The length of the CDR3 is 15 residues. The CDR3 region has the DNA TGTGCCAGCAGTTTTTTCGCGGGGGCCTGGGACGAGCAGTACTTC. This translates into CASSFFAGAWDEQYF.

V gene TRBV7-9 combines with J gene TRBJ2-5; D might be TRBD2 (5 bases). The CDR3 extends over 15 amino acids. The V end was cut by 5 bases, the J end by 1 base, with 14 bases between. Germline CDR1 reads SEHNR; CDR2 reads FQNEAQ (reference sequence). The CDR3 sequence: CASSPKDWTQETQYF. The CDR3 DNA reads TGTGCCAGCAGCCCAAAGGACTGGACCCAAGAGACCCAGTACTTC.

The chain couples TRBV27 to TRBJ2-2, with TRBD1 identical over 9 bases. There are 16 residues in the CDR3. The germline V gene has CDR1 MNHEY and CDR2 SMNVEV (reference sequence). Losses at the gene ends were 8 bases for V and 6 bases for J; bases not matched to a gene: 13. CDR3 bases: TGTGCCAGCCGCTTTTCCGGGACAGGGATATCCGGGGAGCTGTTTTTT. Translation gives CASRFSGTGISGELFF.

The chain is built from TRBV30 and TRBJ2-5; TRBD2 is a possible D gene (6 bases). Trimming shortened V by 2 bases and J by 1 base, and 8 bases separated the two germline ends. Germline CDR1 GTSNPN, CDR2 SVGIG (reference sequence). The CDR3 sequence is 13 residues long. CDR3 nucleotides: TGTGCCTGGAGTCGGGGGTTCCAAGAGACCCAGTACTTC. Translating it yields CAWSRGFQETQYF.

The chain joins TRBV9 to TRBJ1-2, with D unresolved. Germline V lookup: CDR1 SGDLS, CDR2 YYNGEE. V lost 3 bases, J lost 2 bases, and 8 bases lay in between. The CDR3 spans 13 residues. The CDR3 DNA is TGTGCCAGCAGCGGAACCGACAACTATGGCTACACCTTC. Its translation: CASSGTDNYGYTF.

The gene calls are TRBV27 and TRBJ2-7, with D perhaps TRBD1 or TRBD2 (6 bases each). From germline, CDR1 is MNHEY and CDR2 SMNVEV (reference sequence). V shed 3 bases and J shed 2 bases, with 11 bases lying between them. The CDR3 sequence is 14 residues long. The CDR3 region is CASSFSGAAYEQYF. The DNA of the CDR3 is TGTGCCAGCAGTTTTTCGGGGGCGGCCTACGAGCAGTACTTC.

This clone was detected a few times. The chain joins TRBV2 to TRBJ1-2; no clear D. The CDR3 contains 14 residues. The V gene's germline CDR1 is SNHLY and CDR2 FYNNEI. V lost 7 bases and J 3 bases, leaving 15 bases between the germline ends. Here the CDR3 DNA reads TGTGCCAGCATGGGCCAGGCTCCTCACTATGGCTACACCTTC. Its protein is CASMGQAPHYGYTF.

The chain recombines TRBV19 with TRBJ1-2, with 9 bases matching TRBD1. Germline V lookup: CDR1 LNHDA, CDR2 SQIVND (reference sequence). J lost 6 bases, V lost 8 bases, and 10 bases had no gene match. CDR3 size: 14 residues. The CDR3 DNA reads as TGTGCCAGTTTAAACCTACAGGGGGCTGATGGCTACACCTTC. Amino acid sequence: CASLNLQGADGYTF.

In this sample, this clone turned up once. The chain recombines TRBV2 with TRBJ2-7; 8 nucleotides agree with TRBD1. The CDR3 is 16 amino acids. Germline lookup yields CDR1 SNHLY and CDR2 FYNNEI. V lost 7 bases to trimming and J lost 1 base; unmatched junction nucleotides: 12. Written as DNA, the CDR3 is TGTGCCAGCATCCCAGGGGGCCTCAATCTTTCCTACGAGCAGTACTTC. Its protein product is CASIPGGLNLSYEQYF.

V is TRBV5-1 and J is TRBJ2-3, with 8 bases identical to TRBD2. The CDR3 is 16 amino acids. V gave up 4 bases and J gave up 2 bases; unmatched junction bases: 9. Germline V gene lookup returns CDR1 SGHRS and CDR2 YFSETQ. The CDR3: CASSEYYGGDTDTQYF. For the CDR3, the DNA is TGCGCCAGCAGCGAATATTACGGGGGGGACACAGATACGCAGTATTTT.

This clone has a handful of counts. Other DNA variants within this sample encode the same CDR3. This chain uses TRBV7-9 with TRBJ2-7, with D uncertain. Germline lookup yields CDR1 SEHNR and CDR2 FQNEAQ (reference sequence). The CDR3 is made up of 11 amino acids. V lost 4 bases and J lost 3, with 4 bases in between. CDR3 nucleotide sequence: TGTGCCAGCAGCTGGAGCTACGAGCAGTACTTC. Its translation: CASSWSYEQYF.

The rearrangement links TRBV9 to TRBJ2-5; tentative D call: TRBD1 (6 bases). Trimming stripped 4 bases from V and 5 bases from J, with 12 bases between. The CDR3 is made up of 13 amino acids. Germline CDR1 SGDLS, CDR2 YYNGEE. Here the CDR3 DNA reads TGTGCCAGCAGCTCTAGAAGGGGGGAGACCCAGTACTTC. This gives the protein CASSSRRGETQYF.

Here the CDR3 reads CAISESGDLPIQPQHF. CDR3 nucleotides: TGTGCCATCAGTGAGTCGGGAGACTTGCCCATCCAACCCCAGCATTTT. The chain carries TRBV10-3 and TRBJ1-5, with unresolved D. The CDR3 is 16 residues long. V was clipped by 0 bases and J by 10 bases, with 19 bases between them. Per germline, CDR1 ENHRY and CDR2 SYGVKD.

Notes on this clone: At the DNA level, this CDR3 is encoded by other sequences in the same sample as well. The genes are TRBV9 and TRBJ2-7, with D possibly being TRBD1 (6 bases). V lost 2 bases and J lost 0, with 12 bases in between. This CDR3 has 15 amino acids. CDR1 SGDLS and CDR2 YYNGEE come from the germline V gene. CDR3 loop: CASSVSPDSSYEQYF. The CDR3, as DNA: TGTGCCAGCAGCGTTTCTCCGGACAGCTCCTACGAGCAGTACTTC.

The rearrangement links TRBV4-2 to TRBJ2-2; maybe TRBD2 (5 bases). This CDR3 contains 16 residues. V was clipped by 3 bases and J by 5 bases, with 16 bases between them. Germline V gene data show CDR1 as LGHNA and CDR2 as YNFKEQ. CDR3 region: CASSQDSPGNTGELFF. In DNA, the CDR3 is TGTGCCAGCAGCCAGGACTCTCCTGGAAATACCGGGGAGCTGTTTTTT.